This TCR beta chain was captured in a study of T cell responses to AZD1222 COVID-19 vaccine. In germline, CDR1 is KGHSH, CDR2 LQKENI. Trimming took 2 bases from V and 5 from J, leaving 9 bases between them. The CDR3 sequence is 14 residues long. Overall study results and limits: The study found Spike-specific TCR breadth and depth rose after two AZD1222 doses.

This clone was observed a single time. Its specificity is not known. Method: immunoSEQ multiplex PCR; TCRdb's copy keeps in-frame clones and lacks some. Among some 83,000 clones listed, about 83% were seen once. The sample was peripheral blood, taken on day 0 of AZD1222 vaccination. The rearrangement joins TRBV18 to TRBJ2-2, with D possibly matching TRBD2 (5 bases). The receptor was derived from an adult in good health. This CDR3 reads CASSPTLATGELFF. For the CDR3, the DNA is TGTGCCAGCTCACCAACCCTAGCTACCGGGGAGCTGTTTTTT.